Sequencing of this TCR beta chain was carried out in a study of OX40 agonist ivuxolimab in advanced cancers. Study at large: Patients with prior anti-PD-1, anti-PD-L1 or anti-CTLA-4 therapy were eligible; roughly 40% had some.

Profiling relied on immunoSEQ multiplex PCR, and the TCRdb table lists in-frame clones only, not all of them. The table has more than 80,000 clones, approximately 88% seen once. Of note for this clone: Its antigen remains unknown. Other DNA sequences in the same sample also yield this CDR3.

Study conclusions and caveats: The work left the antigen specificity of expanded peripheral T cells undetermined.

This CDR3 is built from 14 residues. The V and J ends lost 5 bases and 8 bases, in that order; junction bases with no gene match: 8. The germline V gene has CDR1 SGHNT and CDR2 YENEEA. The source is an adult with an advanced solid tumor such as melanoma, head and neck, liver or kidney cancer. The specimen was CD4+ or CD8+ T cells sorted from blood, collected in a trial of the OX40 agonist ivuxolimab. The gene calls are TRBV11-3 and TRBJ2-1, with 8 positions matching TRBD2. In nucleotides, the CDR3 is TGTGCCAGCAGCCTCTTCGCGGGGGGCGATGAGCAGTTCTTC. It translates to CASSLFAGGDEQFF. The full variable domain, rest sourced from reference TRBV11-3 and TRBJ2-1, is EAGVVQSPRYKIIEKKQPVAFWCNPISGHNTLYWYLQNLGQGPELLIRYENEEAVDDSQLPKDRFSAERLKGVDSTLKIQPAELGDSAVYLCASSLFAGGDEQFFGPGTRLTVL.